Sequencing of this T cell receptor (beta chain) was carried out in a study of siplizumab effects on memory and regulatory T cells. Study results and caveats: Both greater diversity than memory cells and a major contribution to the alloresponse seemed to characterize naive T cells. The study found that mappable alloreactive CD4+ clones averaged roughly 75% Treg-derived with siplizumab and roughly 27% in controls.

TCR templates, 75,000 to 100,000 per sample, were assayed. Some clones are missing from TCRdb's copy, which holds only in-frame ones; the method was immunoSEQ multiplex PCR. This sample yields about 100,000 clones, of which about nine tenths are seen a single time; 0.15% belongs to the top ten. Germline V gives CDR1 LNHNV, CDR2 YYDKDF (reference sequence). The CDR3 length is 15 residues. In regard to this clone: The antigen is not known.

The source of this sequence is a human donor in good health. The chain employs TRBV15 and TRBJ2-5, with D possibly being TRBD2 (7 bases). With the DNA end fitting TRBJ2-7 better, the J assignment may be wrong. Material: CD4+ T cells sorted from blood. In nucleotides, the CDR3 is TGTGCCACCAGCAGAGATGGGGGGGCAGGGTACGAGCAGTACTTC. This translates into CATSRDGGAGYEQYF.